The 2 T cell receptor beta chains below were found in one sample sequenced in a study of T cell responses to AZD1222 COVID-19 vaccine. The data were produced by immunoSEQ multiplex PCR, yet TCRdb's version contains in-frame clones alone and is incomplete. Of roughly 100,000 clones listed, more than 70% are singletons. This sample comprised peripheral blood, obtained on day 0 of AZD1222 vaccination. These receptors all come from an adult in good health.

The rearrangement joins TRBV5-5 to TRBJ1-2; D is undetermined. The CDR3 is 13 amino acids. The V end lost 3 bases, the J end lost 3 bases, and 9 bases lay between the germline ends. Germline CDR1 is SGHKS and CDR2 is YYEKEE (reference sequence). The CDR3 DNA sequence: TGTGCCAGCAGCTCCAACCACGACTATGGCTACACCTTC. Translating gives CASSSNHDYGYTF.

The rearrangement uses TRBV27 and TRBJ2-3, with TRBD1 identical over 7 bases. V gave up 3 bases and J gave up 3 bases; unmatched junction bases: 3. Per the germline V gene, CDR1 is MNHEY and CDR2 is SMNVEV (reference sequence). The CDR3 extends over 14 amino acids. CDR3 nucleotide sequence: TGTGCCAGCAGTTTTTGGGACAGAACAGATACGCAGTATTTT. Its translation: CASSFWDRTDTQYF.